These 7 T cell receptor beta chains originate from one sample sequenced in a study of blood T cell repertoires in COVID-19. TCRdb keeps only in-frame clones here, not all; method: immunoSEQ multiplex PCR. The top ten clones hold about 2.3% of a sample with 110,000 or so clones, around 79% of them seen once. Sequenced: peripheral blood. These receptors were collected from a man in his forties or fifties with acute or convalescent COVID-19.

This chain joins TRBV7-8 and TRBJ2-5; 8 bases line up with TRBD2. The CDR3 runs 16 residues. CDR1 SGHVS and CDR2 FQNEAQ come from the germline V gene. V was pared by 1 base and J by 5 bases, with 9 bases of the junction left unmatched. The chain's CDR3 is CASSLESGGLGETQYF. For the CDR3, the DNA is TGTGCCAGCAGCTTAGAGTCGGGAGGGCTAGGGGAGACCCAGTACTTC.

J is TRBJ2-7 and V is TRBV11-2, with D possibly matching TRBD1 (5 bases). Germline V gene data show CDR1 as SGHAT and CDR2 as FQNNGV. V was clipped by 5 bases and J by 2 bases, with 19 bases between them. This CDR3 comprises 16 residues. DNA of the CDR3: TGTGCCAGCAGCCCGGTTGGTCGGCAGGGAACCTACGAGCAGTACTTC. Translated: CASSPVGRQGTYEQYF.

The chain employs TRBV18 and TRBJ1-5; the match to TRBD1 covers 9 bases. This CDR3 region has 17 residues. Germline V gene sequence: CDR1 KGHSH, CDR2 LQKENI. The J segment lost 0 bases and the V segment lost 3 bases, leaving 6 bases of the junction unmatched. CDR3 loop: CASSPRGQGISNQPQHF. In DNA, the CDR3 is TGTGCCAGCTCACCTCGGGGACAGGGAATTAGCAATCAGCCCCAGCATTTT.

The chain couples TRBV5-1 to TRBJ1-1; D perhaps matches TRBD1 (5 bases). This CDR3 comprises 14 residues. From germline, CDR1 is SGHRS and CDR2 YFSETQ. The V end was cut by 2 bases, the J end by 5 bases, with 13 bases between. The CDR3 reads CASSLSGTGTEAFF. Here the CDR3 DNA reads TGCGCCAGCAGCTTATCAGGGACTGGGACTGAAGCTTTCTTT.

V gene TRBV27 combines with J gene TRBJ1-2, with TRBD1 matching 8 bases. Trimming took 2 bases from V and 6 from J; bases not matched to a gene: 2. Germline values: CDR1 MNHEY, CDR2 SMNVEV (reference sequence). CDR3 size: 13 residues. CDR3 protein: CASSLIQGDGYTF. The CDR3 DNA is TGTGCCAGCAGTTTAATACAGGGGGATGGCTACACCTTC.

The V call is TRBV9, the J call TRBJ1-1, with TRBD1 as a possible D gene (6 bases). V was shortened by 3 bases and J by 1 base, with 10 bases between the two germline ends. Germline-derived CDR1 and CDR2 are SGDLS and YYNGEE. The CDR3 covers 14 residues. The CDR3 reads CASSAETGNTEAFF. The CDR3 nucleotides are TGTGCCAGCAGCGCTGAGACAGGGAACACTGAAGCTTTCTTT.

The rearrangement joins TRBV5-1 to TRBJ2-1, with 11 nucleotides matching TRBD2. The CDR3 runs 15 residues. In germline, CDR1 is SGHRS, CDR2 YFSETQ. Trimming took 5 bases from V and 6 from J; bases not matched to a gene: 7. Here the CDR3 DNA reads TGCGCCAGCAGATTAGCGGGGGGGCCTGGCAATGAGCAGTTCTTC. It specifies CASRLAGGPGNEQFF.